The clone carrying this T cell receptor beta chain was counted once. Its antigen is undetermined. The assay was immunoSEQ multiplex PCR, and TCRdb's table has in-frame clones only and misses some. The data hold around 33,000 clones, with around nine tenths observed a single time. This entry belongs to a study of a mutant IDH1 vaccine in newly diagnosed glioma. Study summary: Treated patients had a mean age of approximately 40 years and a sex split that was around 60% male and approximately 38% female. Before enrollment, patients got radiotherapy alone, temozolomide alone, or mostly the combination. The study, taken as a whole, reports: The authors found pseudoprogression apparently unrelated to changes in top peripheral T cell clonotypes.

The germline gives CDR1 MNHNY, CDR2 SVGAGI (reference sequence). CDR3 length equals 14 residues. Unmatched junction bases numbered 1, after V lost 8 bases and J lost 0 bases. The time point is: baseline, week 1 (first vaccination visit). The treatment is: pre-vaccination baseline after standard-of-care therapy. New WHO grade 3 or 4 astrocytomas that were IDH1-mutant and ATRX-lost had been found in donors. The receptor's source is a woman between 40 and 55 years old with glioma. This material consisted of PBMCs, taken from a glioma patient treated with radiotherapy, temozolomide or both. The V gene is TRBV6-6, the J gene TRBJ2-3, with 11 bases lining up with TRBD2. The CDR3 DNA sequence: TGTGCCAGCTGGACTAGCGGGAGCACAGATACGCAGTATTTT. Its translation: CASWTSGSTDTQYF.